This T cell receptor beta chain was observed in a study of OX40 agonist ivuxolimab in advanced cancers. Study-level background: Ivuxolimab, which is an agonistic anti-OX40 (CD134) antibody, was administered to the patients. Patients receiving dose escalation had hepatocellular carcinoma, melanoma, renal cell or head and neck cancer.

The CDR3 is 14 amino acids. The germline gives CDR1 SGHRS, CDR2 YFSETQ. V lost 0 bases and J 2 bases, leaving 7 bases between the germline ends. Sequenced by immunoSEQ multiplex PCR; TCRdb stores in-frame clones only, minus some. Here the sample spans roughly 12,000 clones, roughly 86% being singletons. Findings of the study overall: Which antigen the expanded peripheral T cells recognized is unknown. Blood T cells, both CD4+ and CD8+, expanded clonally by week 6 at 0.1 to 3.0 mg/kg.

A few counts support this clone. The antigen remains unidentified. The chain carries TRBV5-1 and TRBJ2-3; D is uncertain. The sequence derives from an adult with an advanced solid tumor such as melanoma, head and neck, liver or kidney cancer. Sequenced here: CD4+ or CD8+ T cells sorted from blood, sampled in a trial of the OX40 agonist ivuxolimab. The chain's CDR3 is CASSLEISTDTQYF. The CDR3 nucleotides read TGCGCCAGCAGCTTGGAAATCTCCACAGATACGCAGTATTTT. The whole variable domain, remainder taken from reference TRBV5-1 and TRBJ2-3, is KAGVTQTPRYLIKTRGQQVTLSCSPISGHRSVSWYQQTPGQGLQFLFEYFSETQRNKGNFPGRFSGRQFSNSRSEMNVSTLELGDSALYLCASSLEISTDTQYFGPGTRLTVL.